The present T cell receptor beta chain was sequenced within a study of beta chain features in type 1 diabetes. Study-wide results and caveats: Moderate yet significant TCRB CDR3 shortening was seen in Type 1 diabetes patients in all four CD4+ subsets.

This clone was found a few times. The antigen is not known. Investigators reverse transcribed all isolated RNA, so they sequenced expressed TCRB transcripts. Clones were sequenced by immunoSEQ multiplex PCR, and TCRdb holds only the in-frame ones, with some missing. The sample consists of almost 350,000 clones, roughly a tenth of them appearing once. Sequenced sample: central memory CD4+ T cells from blood. This sequence originates from a man aged 25-45 years with type 1 diabetes.

CDR3: CASSVVLAGLDEQFF. Here the CDR3 DNA reads TGTGCCAGCAGCGTAGTGCTAGCGGGACTTGATGAGCAGTTCTTC. The V gene is TRBV9, the J gene TRBJ2-1, with 9 bases fitting TRBD2. V was pared by 0 bases and J by 8 bases, with 6 bases of the junction left unmatched. There are 15 residues in the CDR3. The V gene's germline CDR1 is SGDLS and CDR2 YYNGEE.